Detailed here is one T cell receptor (beta chain). Its antigen is unknown. The data belong to a study of cytomegalovirus exposure and HLA in healthy donors. As for the study in general: Earlier work reported 100 million or so unique TCR beta sequences from some 170 million T cells. Study-wide results and caveats: According to reports, the classifier identified cytomegalovirus status with high specificity and sensitivity. According to an earlier analysis, most TCR beta V segments yielded productive rearrangements about 87% or about 30% of the time.

Primers included in the PCR were 60 Vbeta and 13 Jbeta primers. The assay was immunoSEQ multiplex PCR, and TCRdb's table has in-frame clones only and misses some. Of around 130,000 clones listed, roughly four fifths were seen once; the top ten hold roughly 10%. From germline, CDR1 is MDHEN and CDR2 SYDVKM. V was clipped by 1 base and J by 2 bases, with 8 bases between them. The CDR3 spans 14 residues. The sequence came from a male donor in good health and CMV-seropositive. The sample comprised PBMCs. The chain recombines TRBV28 with TRBJ1-2, with D maybe TRBD1 (5 bases). CDR3 coding DNA: TGTGCCAGCAGTTTATCAGGGCTAAACTATGGCTACACCTTC. As protein: CASSLSGLNYGYTF.